This TCR beta chain was recorded in a study of spatial heterogeneity in lung cancer. Study-wide findings and caveats: Tumor mutation count correlated with how many alpha and beta TCRs expanded intratumorally.

CDR3 length equals 14 residues. Germline V gene data show CDR1 as DFQATT and CDR2 as SNEGSKA (reference sequence). V was pared by 6 bases and J by 5 bases, with 11 bases of the junction left unmatched. TCRdb reanalysed the 5' RACE reads using MiXCR and keeps one entry per CDR3 protein. The table records over 25,000 distinct CDR3 sequences, roughly 7.4% of them present only once. Time point given: sample taken at primary tumor resection. Whole RNA obtained from tumor, nontumor lung or frozen PBMC underwent sequencing without sorting. This clonotype was counted at least ten times. The antigen remains unidentified.

The V call is TRBV20-1, the J call TRBJ2-7; TRBD1 aligns across 9 bases. The origin of this receptor is a male donor with early-stage non-small cell lung cancer. This specimen was lung tumor tissue, taken at surgery. CDR3 residues: CSAPRDRVVHEQYF. The CDR3 DNA follows: TGCAGTGCCCCACGGGACAGGGTTGTCCACGAGCAGTACTTC.